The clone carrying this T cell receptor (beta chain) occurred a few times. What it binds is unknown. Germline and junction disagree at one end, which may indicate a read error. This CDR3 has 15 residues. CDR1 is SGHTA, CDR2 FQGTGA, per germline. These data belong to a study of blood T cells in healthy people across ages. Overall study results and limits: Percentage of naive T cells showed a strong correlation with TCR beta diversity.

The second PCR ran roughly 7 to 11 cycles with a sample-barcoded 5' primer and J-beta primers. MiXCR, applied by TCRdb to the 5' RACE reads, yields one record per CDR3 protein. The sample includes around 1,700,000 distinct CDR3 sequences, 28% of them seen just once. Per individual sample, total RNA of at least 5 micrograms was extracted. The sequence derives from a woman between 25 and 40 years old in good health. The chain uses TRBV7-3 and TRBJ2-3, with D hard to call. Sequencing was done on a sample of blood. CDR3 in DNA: TGTGCCGGCAGCCCCCATTTGGCTAGCACAGATACGCAGTATTTT. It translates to CAGSPHLASTDTQYF.